This passage covers 24 T cell receptor beta chains from one sample sequenced in a study of cytomegalovirus exposure and HLA in healthy donors. The method was immunoSEQ multiplex PCR; TCRdb's version includes in-frame clones alone and lacks a portion of them. The repertoire holds about 120,000 clones, about 91% seen once, with around 2% in the top ten. The sequenced material came from PBMCs. These receptor sequences come from a man aged 18 to 35 in good health and CMV-seronegative.

This rearrangement joins TRBV4-1 to TRBJ1-4; D possibly corresponds to TRBD1 (6 bases). Trimming shortened V by 0 bases and J by 8 bases, and 13 bases separated the two germline ends. The CDR3 is 15 amino acids. In germline, CDR1 is MGHRA, CDR2 YSYEKL. CDR3 protein: CASSQEVTGIEKLFF. CDR3 nucleotide sequence: TGCGCCAGCAGCCAAGAGGTCACAGGGATCGAAAAACTGTTTTTT.

The chain links TRBV4-3 to TRBJ2-5; perhaps TRBD2 as D (5 bases). V gave up 0 bases and J gave up 7 bases, with 18 bases separating them. This CDR3 contains 16 residues. CDR1 LGHNA and CDR2 YSLEER come from the germline V gene. The CDR3 spells CASSQESRAFWGTQYF. The CDR3 bases are TGCGCCAGCAGCCAAGAGTCGCGGGCTTTTTGGGGGACCCAGTACTTC.

This clone was detected once. This chain joins TRBV27 and TRBJ2-1; D gene unclear. V was shortened by 3 bases and J by 5 bases, with 8 bases between the two germline ends. Germline V gives CDR1 MNHEY, CDR2 SMNVEV (reference sequence). This CDR3 is 13 amino acids long. CDR3 nucleotides: TGTGCCAGCAGTTTGGCTGGGCACAATGAGCAGTTCTTC. Translating it yields CASSLAGHNEQFF.

J is TRBJ2-7 and V is TRBV6-5; TRBD2 agrees at 9 bases. Germline CDR1 reads MNHEY; CDR2 reads SVGAGI. This CDR3 region has 15 residues. With 2 bases clipped from V and 3 bases from J, the junction kept 5 bases outside the gene matches. CDR3 sequence reads: CASSYRRGGFYEQYF. The CDR3 DNA is TGTGCCAGCAGTTACAGGCGGGGGGGGTTCTACGAGCAGTACTTC.

In this sample, this clone turned up once. The chain combines TRBV6-6 with TRBJ1-1; 9 bases are a match to TRBD1. The CDR3 sequence is 14 residues long. With 6 bases clipped from V and 1 base from J, the junction kept 3 bases outside the gene matches. Germline values: CDR1 MNHNY, CDR2 SVGAGI (reference sequence). The CDR3 region has the DNA TGTGCCAGCAGGGAGGGACAGGGGAACACTGAAGCTTTCTTT. Protein sequence: CASREGQGNTEAFF.

The gene calls are TRBV6-5 and TRBJ1-2; 7 nucleotides agree with TRBD1. The germline V gene has CDR1 MNHEY and CDR2 SVGAGI. CDR3 length equals 14 residues. The J segment lost 4 bases and the V segment lost 4 bases, leaving 6 bases of the junction unmatched. CDR3 coding DNA: TGTGCCAGCAGTTGGAGGGACAGCTCCTATGGCTACACCTTC. Translating gives CASSWRDSSYGYTF.

V and J are TRBV6-5 and TRBJ2-2; 13 nucleotides align to TRBD2. The V gene's germline CDR1 is MNHEY and CDR2 SVGAGI. Trimming removed 6 bases from V and 6 bases from J; junction bases left unmatched: 4. The CDR3 covers 15 residues. In nucleotides, the CDR3 is TGTGCCAGCAGATCCACTAGCGGGGGGGCCGGGGAGCTGTTTTTT. Translation: CASRSTSGGAGELFF.

The rearrangement uses TRBV5-6 and TRBJ1-3; the match to TRBD1 covers 8 bases. Germline V gene sequence: CDR1 SGHDT, CDR2 YYEEEE. V lost 4 bases, J lost 0 bases, and 9 bases stayed unmatched. The CDR3 is made up of 17 amino acids. CDR3 nucleotide sequence: TGTGCCAGCAGCGCGCCGGACAGGGCCCTCTCTGGAAACACCATATATTTT. Its translation: CASSAPDRALSGNTIYF.

The chain combines TRBV27 with TRBJ1-1; D not certain. V dropped 7 bases and J dropped 1 base, with 16 bases sitting between them. Germline CDR1 is MNHEY and CDR2 is SMNVEV (reference sequence). The CDR3 runs 15 residues. The chain's CDR3 is CASTFSGTANTEAFF. In nucleotides, the CDR3 is TGTGCCAGCACGTTTTCCGGAACAGCGAACACTGAAGCTTTCTTT.

V usage is TRBV7-9 and J usage is TRBJ1-2; D may be TRBD1 (5 bases). The CDR3 has 16 amino acids. CDR1 and CDR2 from the germline V gene are SEHNR and FQNEAQ (reference sequence). Trimming left V 2 bases short and J 2 bases short, with 15 bases between. In nucleotides, the CDR3 is TGTGCCAGCAGCTTAACGTATAGGGGCTCCAACTATGGCTACACCTTC. It specifies CASSLTYRGSNYGYTF.

In the case of this clone: The sample holds other DNA sequences that translate to the same CDR3. CDR3 amino acids: CASSSQGAQPQHF. CDR3 DNA: TGTGCCAGTAGTTCACAAGGGGCTCAGCCCCAGCATTTT. This chain links TRBV19 with TRBJ1-5, with a weak D call TRBD1 (5 bases). Looked up from germline, CDR1 is LNHDA and CDR2 is SQIVND (reference sequence). V was cut by 5 bases and J by 6 bases, with 11 bases left in between. The CDR3 extends over 13 amino acids. Drawing the rest from reference TRBV19 and TRBJ1-5, the complete variable domain is DGGITQSPKYLFRKEGQNVTLSCEQNLNHDAMYWYRQDPGQGLRLIYYSQIVNDFQKGDIAEGYSVSREKKESFPLTVTSAQKNPTAFYLCASSSQGAQPQHFGDGTRLSIL.

The V and J genes are TRBV5-1 and TRBJ2-1, with a tentative D call TRBD2 (5 bases). The V gene's germline CDR1 is SGHRS and CDR2 YFSETQ. This CDR3 is 14 amino acids long. V was clipped by 0 bases and J by 3 bases, with 7 bases between them. The CDR3 DNA reads TGCGCCAGCAGCTTGGGGGGAGACTACAATGAGCAGTTCTTC. Its protein product is CASSLGGDYNEQFF.

The V call is TRBV4-1, the J call TRBJ2-1; 8 bases fit TRBD2. V shed 0 bases, J shed 6 bases, and the junction held 4 bases outside the gene matches. The V gene's germline CDR1 is MGHRA and CDR2 YSYEKL. The CDR3 sequence is 15 residues long. The chain's CDR3 is CASSQDSGMGNEQFF. CDR3 DNA: TGCGCCAGCAGCCAAGATAGCGGGATGGGCAATGAGCAGTTCTTC.

V and J are TRBV18 and TRBJ1-1, with TRBD1 as a possible D gene (6 bases). This CDR3 has 14 residues. Looked up from germline, CDR1 is KGHSH and CDR2 is LQKENI. V was cut by 5 bases and J by 6 bases, with 16 bases left in between. The CDR3 loop reads CASSTGTDHAEAFF. CDR3 nucleotides: TGTGCCAGCTCAACAGGGACGGATCACGCTGAAGCTTTCTTT. Filled out from reference TRBV18 and TRBJ1-1, the complete variable domain reads NAGVMQNPRHLVRRRGQEARLRCSPMKGHSHVYWYRQLPEEGLKFMVYLQKENIIDESGMPKERFSAEFPKEGPSILRIQQVVRGDSAAYFCASSTGTDHAEAFFGQGTRLTVV.

The chain carries TRBV13 and TRBJ2-7, with D perhaps TRBD1 (5 bases). The germline V gene encodes CDR1 PRHDT and CDR2 FYEKMQ (reference sequence). The CDR3 sequence is 15 residues long. Trimming took off 0 bases at V and 3 bases at J, with 12 bases between the two ends. CDR3 sequence: CASSLGGRRSYEQYF. CDR3 DNA: TGTGCCAGCAGCTTAGGGGGGCGACGAAGCTACGAGCAGTACTTC.

The rearrangement joins TRBV6-5 to TRBJ1-6; no reliable D call. The germline V gene has CDR1 MNHEY and CDR2 SVGAGI. Trimming removed 2 bases at V and 14 bases at J, with 13 bases between. The CDR3 has 13 residues. The CDR3 is CASSYAPSYALHF. In DNA, the CDR3 is TGTGCCAGCAGTTACGCGCCATCTTATGCCCTCCACTTT.

The V call is TRBV19, the J call TRBJ1-1, with no clear D. The CDR3 spans 16 residues. The germline V gene encodes CDR1 LNHDA and CDR2 SQIVND (reference sequence). V lost 2 bases and J 0 bases, leaving 13 bases between the germline ends. The CDR3 DNA reads TGTGCCAGTAGTATACCCAAATACGCTATGAACACTGAAGCTTTCTTT. Amino acids: CASSIPKYAMNTEAFF. The entire variable domain, with the rest obtained from reference TRBV19 and TRBJ1-1, is as follows: DGGITQSPKYLFRKEGQNVTLSCEQNLNHDAMYWYRQDPGQGLRLIYYSQIVNDFQKGDIAEGYSVSREKKESFPLTVTSAQKNPTAFYLCASSIPKYAMNTEAFFGQGTRLTVV.

The chain links TRBV6-6 to TRBJ2-1; TRBD2 aligns across 10 bases. Unmatched junction bases numbered 8, after V lost 6 bases and J lost 9 bases. The germline V gene encodes CDR1 MNHNY and CDR2 SVGAGI (reference sequence). CDR3 size: 14 residues. The CDR3 loop is CASRSSGGIGEQFF. The CDR3 region has the DNA TGTGCCAGCAGGTCTAGCGGGGGTATTGGTGAGCAGTTCTTC.

The chain couples TRBV9 to TRBJ2-7; D may be TRBD2 (5 bases). Trimming removed 3 bases from V and 2 bases from J, with 18 bases in between. Germline-derived CDR1 and CDR2 are SGDLS and YYNGEE. This CDR3 is 16 amino acids long. CDR3 in DNA: TGTGCCAGCAGCGGATCTGCTGGGGTCGGGGCCTACGAGCAGTACTTC. This encodes CASSGSAGVGAYEQYF.

The chain has TRBV15 and TRBJ2-1; 10 nucleotides align to TRBD2. In germline, CDR1 is LNHNV, CDR2 YYDKDF (reference sequence). The J segment lost 2 bases and the V segment lost 8 bases, leaving 3 bases of the junction unmatched. The CDR3 length is 14 residues. CDR3 sequence: CATHSGGPYNEQFF. The CDR3 DNA sequence: TGTGCCACCCATAGCGGGGGGCCCTACAATGAGCAGTTCTTC.

This sequence joins TRBV7-2 and TRBJ2-7; perhaps TRBD2 as D (6 bases). The CDR3 length is 15 residues. V was clipped by 1 base and J by 1 base, with 11 bases between them. From germline, CDR1 is SGHTA and CDR2 FQGNSA. CDR3 protein: CASSLDGGLSYEQYF. The DNA of the CDR3 is TGTGCCAGCAGCTTAGACGGGGGTCTTTCCTACGAGCAGTACTTC.

The sample holds a few counts of this clone. The gene calls are TRBV4-1 and TRBJ2-7; 7 bases are a match to TRBD1. Trimming took 2 bases from V and 3 from J; bases not matched to a gene: 4. The CDR3 sequence is 14 residues long. Per the germline V gene, CDR1 is MGHRA and CDR2 is YSYEKL. CDR3 sequence reads: CASSQPGQSYEQYF. The CDR3 nucleotides read TGCGCCAGCAGCCAACCGGGACAGAGCTACGAGCAGTACTTC.

This clone occurred a few times. The chain carries TRBV5-1 and TRBJ2-3; D is uncertain. The CDR3 covers 15 residues. Germline CDR1 is SGHRS and CDR2 is YFSETQ. V was trimmed by 0 bases and J by 0 bases, leaving 8 bases between them. The CDR3 loop reads CASSLEHYSTDTQYF. The CDR3 nucleotides read TGCGCCAGCAGCTTGGAACACTATAGCACAGATACGCAGTATTTT.

The chain carries TRBV6-5 and TRBJ1-1; the D is unclear. The ends were cut back, 6 bases at V and 0 bases at J, with 14 bases in the middle. Germline values: CDR1 MNHEY, CDR2 SVGAGI. The CDR3 has 15 amino acids. CDR3 sequence: CASSPEQPLNTEAFF. The CDR3 DNA follows: TGTGCCAGCAGCCCAGAACAGCCTTTGAACACTGAAGCTTTCTTT.